Listed below are T cell receptor beta chains from one sample, sequenced in a study of regulatory T cells in long-lasting Graves disease. In TCRdb, the multiplex PCR reads were re-called with MiXCR into one record per CDR3 protein. The table records approximately 470,000 distinct CDR3 sequences, roughly 16% of them present only once. In addition, the sample was reused for a study of T cells in Graves' hyperthyroidism and ophthalmopathy.

Sequencing was performed on peripheral blood mononuclear cells (PBMCs), taken at new diagnosis, from a patient treated with antithyroid drugs. These receptors were collected from a man aged 35 to 55 with Graves disease. CDR3s include the opening cysteine and the closing phenylalanine or tryptophan. The order of the fields is J gene, V gene, D gene, clone size, CDR3 length, CDR3 protein, CDR3 DNA. The D gene is left open where the match is weak. Part of the rows lack a size; the others show once, few, many or a class for expanded clones.

J gene: TRBJ2-7; V gene: TRBV20-1; D gene: TRBD2; clone size: few; CDR3 length: 14; CDR3 protein: CSALPGLANHEQYF; CDR3 DNA: TGCAGTGCGTTGCCGGGACTAGCAAATCACGAGCAGTACTTC
J gene: TRBJ1-6; V gene: TRBV6-1; D gene: TRBD1; clone size: .; CDR3 length: 15; CDR3 protein: CASRIQPGQNSPLHF; CDR3 DNA: TGTGCCAGCAGAATCCAACCGGGACAGAATTCACCCCTCCACTTT
J gene: TRBJ1-1; V gene: TRBV20-1; D gene: .; clone size: many; CDR3 length: 13; CDR3 protein: CSPGGGRNTEAFF; CDR3 DNA: TGCAGTCCTGGGGGGGGACGGAACACTGAAGCTTTCTTT
J gene: TRBJ2-1; V gene: TRBV5-8; D gene: TRBD2; clone size: few; CDR3 length: 16; CDR3 protein: CASSLPSVWGGDEQFF; CDR3 DNA: TGTGCCAGCAGCCTTCCGTCGGTCTGGGGGGGGGATGAGCAGTTCTTC
J gene: TRBJ1-5; V gene: TRBV6-1; D gene: .; clone size: few; CDR3 length: 13; CDR3 protein: CASRWDSGGPQHF; CDR3 DNA: TGTGCCAGCAGGTGGGACTCCGGTGGGCCCCAGCATTTT
J gene: TRBJ2-1; V gene: TRBV11-2; D gene: .; clone size: many; CDR3 length: 13; CDR3 protein: CASSSHPRNEQFF; CDR3 DNA: TGTGCCAGCAGCTCACACCCGAGGAATGAGCAGTTCTTC
J gene: TRBJ1-2; V gene: TRBV27; D gene: .; clone size: .; CDR3 length: 14; CDR3 protein: CASSPYGTGYGYTF; CDR3 DNA: TGTGCCAGCAGTCCCTACGGGACGGGATATGGCTACACCTTC
J gene: TRBJ1-2; V gene: TRBV28; D gene: TRBD1; clone size: many; CDR3 length: 13; CDR3 protein: CASSLQGTGSYTF; CDR3 DNA: TGTGCCAGCAGTCTACAGGGGACAGGGAGCTACACCTTC
J gene: TRBJ1-1; V gene: TRBV28; D gene: .; clone size: many; CDR3 length: 14; CDR3 protein: CASSSIIWGAEAFF; CDR3 DNA: TGTGCCAGCAGTTCCATCATCTGGGGGGCTGAAGCTTTCTTT
J gene: TRBJ2-4; V gene: TRBV30; D gene: .; clone size: few; CDR3 length: 17; CDR3 protein: CAWSRMGISLAKNIQYF; CDR3 DNA: TGTGCCTGGTCGCGGATGGGGATCTCCCTAGCCAAAAACATTCAGTACTTC
J gene: TRBJ2-7; V gene: TRBV30; D gene: .; clone size: .; CDR3 length: 12; CDR3 protein: CAWNSNSYEQYF; CDR3 DNA: TGTGCCTGGAATTCTAACTCCTACGAGCAGTACTTC
J gene: TRBJ2-7; V gene: TRBV24-1; D gene: .; clone size: few; CDR3 length: 17; CDR3 protein: CATSDSTGTSTRYEQYF; CDR3 DNA: TGTGCCACCAGTGATTCAACCGGGACATCGACCCGTTACGAGCAGTACTTC